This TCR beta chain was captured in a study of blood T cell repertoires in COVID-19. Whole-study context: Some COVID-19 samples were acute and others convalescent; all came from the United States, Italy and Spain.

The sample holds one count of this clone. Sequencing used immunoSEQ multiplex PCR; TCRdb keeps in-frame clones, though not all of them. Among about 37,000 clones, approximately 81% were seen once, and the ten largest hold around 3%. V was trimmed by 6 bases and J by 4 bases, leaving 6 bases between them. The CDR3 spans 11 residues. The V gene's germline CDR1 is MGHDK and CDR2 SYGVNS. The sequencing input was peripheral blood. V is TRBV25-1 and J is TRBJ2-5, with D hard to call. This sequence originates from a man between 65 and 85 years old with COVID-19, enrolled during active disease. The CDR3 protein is CASRLLETQYF. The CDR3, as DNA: TGTGCCAGCAGATTATTAGAGACCCAGTACTTC.